These 28 T cell receptor beta chains were all obtained from the same sample, sequenced in a study of technical replicates of blood from a few donors. Profiled with immunoSEQ multiplex PCR; TCRdb holds only in-frame clones, not every one. The data contain just over 95,000 clones, almost 96% of them seen just once; the ten biggest clones take up 0.23%. The specimen was T cells isolated from PBMCs. These receptors were obtained from a human donor in good health.

The V gene is TRBV19, the J gene TRBJ1-2; maybe TRBD1 (6 bases). The V gene's germline CDR1 is LNHDA and CDR2 SQIVND (reference sequence). Trimming left V 3 bases short and J 8 bases short, with 10 bases between. This CDR3 has 12 residues. The CDR3 reads CASSMRGQGYTF. The CDR3, as DNA: TGTGCCAGTAGTATGCGGGGGCAAGGCTACACCTTC.

The chain uses TRBV28 and TRBJ2-5; D may be TRBD2 (5 bases). There are 15 residues in the CDR3. Per germline, CDR1 MDHEN and CDR2 SYDVKM. V was cut by 3 bases and J by 4 bases, with 15 bases left in between. CDR3 nucleotide sequence: TGTGCCAGCAGTTTGGAGAGTAGCGTGGGAGAGACCCAGTACTTC. It codes for CASSLESSVGETQYF.

J is TRBJ2-5 and V is TRBV10-1, with no clear D. Germline lookup yields CDR1 WNHNN and CDR2 SYGVQD (reference sequence). Trimming pared 3 bases from V and 6 bases from J, leaving 8 bases between. The CDR3 length is 12 residues. CDR3 loop: CASSDNLQTQYF. As DNA, the CDR3 is TGCGCCAGCAGTGATAACTTGCAGACCCAGTACTTC.

The rearrangement joins TRBV11-2 to TRBJ2-3, with D tentatively TRBD1 (5 bases). The germline CDR1 and CDR2 sequences are SGHAT and FQNNGV. CDR3 length: 15 residues. V lost 6 bases, J lost 4 bases, and 17 bases lay in between. CDR3 region: CASRPPETVADTQYF. The CDR3 DNA reads TGTGCCAGCAGGCCGCCCGAGACAGTAGCAGATACGCAGTATTTT.

V gene TRBV6-5 combines with J gene TRBJ2-7; 13 bases are a match to TRBD2. V was clipped by 4 bases and J by 3 bases; unmatched bases: 3. CDR1 is MNHEY, CDR2 SVGAGI, per germline. This CDR3 comprises 15 residues. The CDR3 loop is CASSSRLAGGYEQYF. DNA for the CDR3: TGTGCCAGCAGTTCGCGACTAGCGGGGGGCTACGAGCAGTACTTC.

The chain has TRBV27 and TRBJ2-7, with D hard to call. The V gene lost 4 bases and the J gene lost 2 bases, with 12 bases spanning the gap. Germline V gene data show CDR1 as MNHEY and CDR2 as SMNVEV (reference sequence). The length of the CDR3 is 14 residues. As DNA, the CDR3 is TGTGCCAGCAGTTCCTCAGGATCTGCCTACGAGCAGTACTTC. Translating gives CASSSSGSAYEQYF.

This chain connects TRBV11-1 to TRBJ2-2; tentative D call: TRBD2 (7 bases). Trimming removed 2 bases at V and 1 base at J, with 11 bases between. This CDR3 is built from 16 residues. Germline CDR1 reads SGHAT; CDR2 reads FQDESV (reference sequence). CDR3 nucleotide sequence: TGTGCCAGCAGCTTAACGGGGGGCATGAACACCGGGGAGCTGTTTTTT. Residues: CASSLTGGMNTGELFF.

The chain uses TRBV11-2 and TRBJ2-7, with 7 positions matching TRBD1. Germline lookup yields CDR1 SGHAT and CDR2 FQNNGV. The CDR3 contains 15 residues. The ends lost 1 base at V and 3 bases at J; junction bases unmatched: 6. CDR3 sequence reads: CASSLAQGESYEQYF. The DNA of the CDR3 is TGTGCCAGCAGCTTAGCCCAGGGGGAAAGCTACGAGCAGTACTTC.

V usage is TRBV19 and J usage is TRBJ2-7, with TRBD2 identical over 8 bases. The germline V gene encodes CDR1 LNHDA and CDR2 SQIVND (reference sequence). The CDR3 has 14 residues. The junction had 7 bases not matched to a gene; V was cut back by 6 bases and J by 3 bases. The CDR3, as DNA: TGTGCCAGTAGACCGGGACTAGGACTCTACGAGCAGTACTTC. It encodes CASRPGLGLYEQYF.

The rearrangement links TRBV7-9 to TRBJ2-3; D gene unclear. This CDR3 is 12 amino acids long. The germline V gene has CDR1 SEHNR and CDR2 FQNEAQ (reference sequence). The V gene lost 6 bases and the J gene lost 2 bases, with 6 bases spanning the gap. CDR3 DNA: TGTGCCAGCAGTTCCCACACAGATACGCAGTATTTT. Translated: CASSSHTDTQYF.

This clone turned up a few times. The chain carries TRBV2 and TRBJ2-4; TRBD1 aligns across 7 bases. Germline assignment: CDR1 SNHLY and CDR2 FYNNEI. V lost 2 bases to trimming and J lost 3 bases; unmatched junction nucleotides: 4. The CDR3 has 15 residues. In DNA, the CDR3 is TGTGCCAGCAGTGAAAAGGGGGCTGGCAAAAACATTCAGTACTTC. It translates to CASSEKGAGKNIQYF.

The rearrangement links TRBV25-1 to TRBJ1-2; TRBD1 might be the D (5 bases). This CDR3 is built from 14 residues. V lost 6 bases to trimming and J lost 4 bases, with 15 bases between them. The germline gives CDR1 MGHDK, CDR2 SYGVNS. The DNA for the CDR3 is TGTGCCAGCAGCCCTGGGGGGATCTTCTATGGCTACACCTTC. Its translation: CASSPGGIFYGYTF.

This clone is medium-sized. This chain uses TRBV20-1 with TRBJ1-1; unclear D gene. CDR3 length: 10 amino acids. Germline V gene sequence: CDR1 DFQATT, CDR2 SNEGSKA (reference sequence). Trimming took off 0 bases at V and 11 bases at J, with 7 bases between the two ends. The CDR3 DNA sequence: TGCAGTGCTAGAGAGGAGAGGGCTTTCTTT. It specifies CSAREERAFF.

A single count supports this clone. The V call is TRBV19, the J call TRBJ2-7; 13 bases align to TRBD2. This CDR3 is built from 18 residues. CDR1 and CDR2 from the germline V gene are LNHDA and SQIVND (reference sequence). V was pared by 4 bases and J by 1 base, with 10 bases of the junction left unmatched. As DNA, the CDR3 is TGTGCCAGTAGTACCTGGGGACTAGCGGGGTTCCGTTCCTACGAGCAGTACTTC. Translation gives CASSTWGLAGFRSYEQYF.

This rearrangement joins TRBV7-8 to TRBJ1-1; 9 bases are a match to TRBD1. J lost 4 bases, V lost 5 bases, and 11 bases had no gene match. Looked up from germline, CDR1 is SGHVS and CDR2 is FQNEAQ. This CDR3 is 16 amino acids long. CDR3 DNA sequence: TGTGCCAGCAGCCCGCGACAGGGGGTAGAGGCCACTGAAGCTTTCTTT. This translates into CASSPRQGVEATEAFF.

The V gene is TRBV4-1, the J gene TRBJ2-1; TRBD1 aligns across 10 bases. Unmatched junction bases numbered 4, after V lost 0 bases and J lost 2 bases. The CDR3 sequence is 17 residues long. The germline gives CDR1 MGHRA, CDR2 YSYEKL. CDR3 bases: TGCGCCAGCAGCCAAGATCCCGGGACAGGGGCCTACAATGAGCAGTTCTTC. Protein product: CASSQDPGTGAYNEQFF.

The genes are TRBV4-1 and TRBJ1-2; TRBD1 agrees at 9 bases. Germline V gives CDR1 MGHRA, CDR2 YSYEKL. V was pared by 4 bases and J by 2 bases, with 5 bases of the junction left unmatched. The CDR3 loop spans 15 amino acids. CDR3 DNA sequence: TGCGCCAGCAGCCTACGGGACAGGGAAAACTATGGCTACACCTTC. Its protein product is CASSLRDRENYGYTF.

The table lists this clone with a count of one. The chain carries TRBV25-1 and TRBJ1-5, with a tentative D call TRBD1 (6 bases). Per the germline V gene, CDR1 is MGHDK and CDR2 is SYGVNS. V lost 3 bases, J lost 16 bases, and 13 bases lay in between. The CDR3 totals 11 residues. CDR3 in DNA: TGTGCCAGCAGTGATGGGGGCTATCCTCATTTT. It translates to CASSDGGYPHF. Supplemented by reference TRBV25-1 and TRBJ1-5, the full variable domain reads EADIYQTPRYLVIGTGKKITLECSQTMGHDKMYWYQQDPGMELHLIHYSYGVNSTEKGDLSSESTVSRIRTEHFPLTLESARPSHTSQYLCASSDGGYPHFGDGTRLSIL.

This CDR3 is CAWSVLGLAASYEQYF. The CDR3 DNA sequence: TGTGCCTGGAGTGTACTCGGGCTAGCGGCCTCCTACGAGCAGTACTTC. This chain connects TRBV30 to TRBJ2-7; 7 bases align to TRBD2. After removal of 0 bases from V and 0 bases from J, the junction contained 8 bases not matched to a gene. The CDR3 is 16 residues long. The V gene's germline CDR1 is GTSNPN and CDR2 SVGIG (reference sequence).

As for this clone: One end of the junction is discordant with germline, which a read error may explain. The chain links TRBV29-1 to TRBJ1-4; no definite D call. Germline CDR1 is SQVTM and CDR2 is ANQGSEA. The CDR3 extends over 12 amino acids. The CDR3, as DNA: TGCAGCGTTGAAGATTATTTGGCAGTCCTTGTTTTT. Amino acid sequence: CSVEDYLAVLVF.

The chain carries TRBV5-1 and TRBJ1-3, with TRBD1 matching over 7 bases. This CDR3 is 14 amino acids long. Germline V gene lookup returns CDR1 SGHRS and CDR2 YFSETQ. The junction had 10 bases not matched to a gene; V was cut back by 4 bases and J by 9 bases. The chain's CDR3 is CASSPGTALSTIYF. CDR3 bases: TGCGCCAGCAGCCCAGGGACAGCTTTAAGCACCATATATTTT.

The chain links TRBV28 to TRBJ2-6, with D perhaps matching TRBD2 (5 bases). CDR3 length equals 18 residues. Germline assignment: CDR1 MDHEN and CDR2 SYDVKM. With 2 bases removed from V and 0 bases from J, the gap between germline ends came to 14 bases. The CDR3 loop is CASSLAVATSSGANVLTF. CDR3 nucleotides: TGTGCCAGCAGTTTAGCGGTAGCCACTAGCTCTGGGGCCAACGTCCTGACTTTC.

The chain links TRBV28 to TRBJ2-4; 7 bases map to TRBD2. Trimming removed 5 bases from V and 3 bases from J; junction bases left unmatched: 19. The CDR3 is made up of 19 amino acids. Germline V gene data show CDR1 as MDHEN and CDR2 as SYDVKM. The CDR3 sequence is CASSPTGPAGVQHKNIQYF. Here the CDR3 DNA reads TGTGCCAGCAGTCCCACCGGGCCGGCGGGGGTACAGCACAAAAACATTCAGTACTTC.

The chain links TRBV10-1 to TRBJ2-1, with 9 bases that match TRBD1. CDR1 is WNHNN, CDR2 SYGVQD, per germline (reference sequence). The CDR3 extends over 14 amino acids. J gave up 9 bases and V 3 bases, and 6 bases lay outside the gene matches. CDR3 DNA: TGCGCCAGCAGTGATGGGACAGGGAGGGCTGAGCAGTTCTTC. This sequence encodes CASSDGTGRAEQFF.

This clone was seen only once. This chain links TRBV2 with TRBJ2-7; 10 positions match TRBD1. With 6 bases clipped from V and 4 bases from J, the junction kept 6 bases outside the gene matches. The CDR3 sequence is 14 residues long. Germline V gene lookup returns CDR1 SNHLY and CDR2 FYNNEI. The CDR3, as DNA: TGTGCCAGCAGCTCCGACAGGGGGCAATACGAGCAGTACTTC. The encoded protein is CASSSDRGQYEQYF.

V gene TRBV6-6 combines with J gene TRBJ2-7; D remains ambiguous. The ends were cut back, 6 bases at V and 3 bases at J, with 21 bases in the middle. The CDR3 is 16 amino acids. Germline V CDR1 and CDR2: MNHNY, SVGAGI (reference sequence). The CDR3 region is CASSFLGGSHYYEQYF. The CDR3 DNA is TGTGCCAGCAGCTTCCTTGGCGGATCCCATTACTACGAGCAGTACTTC.

The rearrangement uses TRBV21-1 and TRBJ2-5; TRBD2, as called in the table, went unchecked against the DNA. TRBV21-1 is annotated as a pseudogene. This CDR3 is 15 amino acids long. CDR3 protein: CASSTGERIQETQYF. In DNA form, the CDR3 reads TGTGCCAGCAGCACGGGGGAGCGTATTCAAGAGACCCAGTACTTC.

The V call is TRBV10-3, the J call TRBJ2-5, with 10 bases that match TRBD2. There are 16 residues in the CDR3. Losses at the gene ends were 4 bases for V and 5 bases for J; bases not matched to a gene: 10. CDR1 is ENHRY and CDR2 is SYGVKD in the germline V gene. CDR3 DNA sequence: TGTGCCATCAGTGGAAGGCCTAGCGGGGGAGATGAGACCCAGTACTTC. Amino acids: CAISGRPSGGDETQYF.